This passage covers 3 T cell receptor beta chains from one sample sequenced in a study of identical twins. A single record per CDR3 protein comes from TCRdb applying MiXCR to the 5' RACE reads. This table has 650,000 to 800,000 distinct CDR3 sequences, 8.6% appearing once. These data were also filed under a second study, of yellow fever vaccine responses in identical twins.

The sample was PBMCs. Receptor source: a woman aged 18-29 years in good health.

This clonotype was recorded a few times. The chain carries TRBV24-1 and TRBJ2-2; possibly TRBD1 for D (6 bases). The CDR3 loop spans 15 amino acids. The V and J ends lost 7 bases and 1 base respectively, with 12 bases between them. Germline CDR1 KGHDR, CDR2 SFDVKD. Here the CDR3 reads CATSSGQLNTGELFF. DNA for the CDR3: TGTGCCACCAGCTCGGGACAATTGAACACCGGGGAGCTGTTTTTT.

The V call is TRBV28, the J call TRBJ1-2; D is perhaps TRBD1 (6 bases). The V end was cut by 1 base, the J end by 6 bases, with 24 bases between. CDR3 length equals 18 residues. Germline loops: CDR1 MDHEN, CDR2 SYDVKM. The CDR3 loop is CASSLSSAGGGGLDGYTF. The CDR3 bases are TGTGCCAGCAGTTTATCGTCCGCGGGAGGGGGTGGTCTGGATGGCTACACCTTC.

This clonotype was detected ten times or more. As DNA, the CDR3 is TGTGCCAGCAGTGCTCTAGCGGGAGGCTACAATGAGCAGTTCTTC. It encodes CASSALAGGYNEQFF. The rearrangement uses TRBV12-3 or TRBV12-4 and TRBJ2-1, with 11 nucleotides matching TRBD2. V dropped 5 bases and J dropped 3; count of bases not matched to a gene: 3. CDR3 length: 15 residues.